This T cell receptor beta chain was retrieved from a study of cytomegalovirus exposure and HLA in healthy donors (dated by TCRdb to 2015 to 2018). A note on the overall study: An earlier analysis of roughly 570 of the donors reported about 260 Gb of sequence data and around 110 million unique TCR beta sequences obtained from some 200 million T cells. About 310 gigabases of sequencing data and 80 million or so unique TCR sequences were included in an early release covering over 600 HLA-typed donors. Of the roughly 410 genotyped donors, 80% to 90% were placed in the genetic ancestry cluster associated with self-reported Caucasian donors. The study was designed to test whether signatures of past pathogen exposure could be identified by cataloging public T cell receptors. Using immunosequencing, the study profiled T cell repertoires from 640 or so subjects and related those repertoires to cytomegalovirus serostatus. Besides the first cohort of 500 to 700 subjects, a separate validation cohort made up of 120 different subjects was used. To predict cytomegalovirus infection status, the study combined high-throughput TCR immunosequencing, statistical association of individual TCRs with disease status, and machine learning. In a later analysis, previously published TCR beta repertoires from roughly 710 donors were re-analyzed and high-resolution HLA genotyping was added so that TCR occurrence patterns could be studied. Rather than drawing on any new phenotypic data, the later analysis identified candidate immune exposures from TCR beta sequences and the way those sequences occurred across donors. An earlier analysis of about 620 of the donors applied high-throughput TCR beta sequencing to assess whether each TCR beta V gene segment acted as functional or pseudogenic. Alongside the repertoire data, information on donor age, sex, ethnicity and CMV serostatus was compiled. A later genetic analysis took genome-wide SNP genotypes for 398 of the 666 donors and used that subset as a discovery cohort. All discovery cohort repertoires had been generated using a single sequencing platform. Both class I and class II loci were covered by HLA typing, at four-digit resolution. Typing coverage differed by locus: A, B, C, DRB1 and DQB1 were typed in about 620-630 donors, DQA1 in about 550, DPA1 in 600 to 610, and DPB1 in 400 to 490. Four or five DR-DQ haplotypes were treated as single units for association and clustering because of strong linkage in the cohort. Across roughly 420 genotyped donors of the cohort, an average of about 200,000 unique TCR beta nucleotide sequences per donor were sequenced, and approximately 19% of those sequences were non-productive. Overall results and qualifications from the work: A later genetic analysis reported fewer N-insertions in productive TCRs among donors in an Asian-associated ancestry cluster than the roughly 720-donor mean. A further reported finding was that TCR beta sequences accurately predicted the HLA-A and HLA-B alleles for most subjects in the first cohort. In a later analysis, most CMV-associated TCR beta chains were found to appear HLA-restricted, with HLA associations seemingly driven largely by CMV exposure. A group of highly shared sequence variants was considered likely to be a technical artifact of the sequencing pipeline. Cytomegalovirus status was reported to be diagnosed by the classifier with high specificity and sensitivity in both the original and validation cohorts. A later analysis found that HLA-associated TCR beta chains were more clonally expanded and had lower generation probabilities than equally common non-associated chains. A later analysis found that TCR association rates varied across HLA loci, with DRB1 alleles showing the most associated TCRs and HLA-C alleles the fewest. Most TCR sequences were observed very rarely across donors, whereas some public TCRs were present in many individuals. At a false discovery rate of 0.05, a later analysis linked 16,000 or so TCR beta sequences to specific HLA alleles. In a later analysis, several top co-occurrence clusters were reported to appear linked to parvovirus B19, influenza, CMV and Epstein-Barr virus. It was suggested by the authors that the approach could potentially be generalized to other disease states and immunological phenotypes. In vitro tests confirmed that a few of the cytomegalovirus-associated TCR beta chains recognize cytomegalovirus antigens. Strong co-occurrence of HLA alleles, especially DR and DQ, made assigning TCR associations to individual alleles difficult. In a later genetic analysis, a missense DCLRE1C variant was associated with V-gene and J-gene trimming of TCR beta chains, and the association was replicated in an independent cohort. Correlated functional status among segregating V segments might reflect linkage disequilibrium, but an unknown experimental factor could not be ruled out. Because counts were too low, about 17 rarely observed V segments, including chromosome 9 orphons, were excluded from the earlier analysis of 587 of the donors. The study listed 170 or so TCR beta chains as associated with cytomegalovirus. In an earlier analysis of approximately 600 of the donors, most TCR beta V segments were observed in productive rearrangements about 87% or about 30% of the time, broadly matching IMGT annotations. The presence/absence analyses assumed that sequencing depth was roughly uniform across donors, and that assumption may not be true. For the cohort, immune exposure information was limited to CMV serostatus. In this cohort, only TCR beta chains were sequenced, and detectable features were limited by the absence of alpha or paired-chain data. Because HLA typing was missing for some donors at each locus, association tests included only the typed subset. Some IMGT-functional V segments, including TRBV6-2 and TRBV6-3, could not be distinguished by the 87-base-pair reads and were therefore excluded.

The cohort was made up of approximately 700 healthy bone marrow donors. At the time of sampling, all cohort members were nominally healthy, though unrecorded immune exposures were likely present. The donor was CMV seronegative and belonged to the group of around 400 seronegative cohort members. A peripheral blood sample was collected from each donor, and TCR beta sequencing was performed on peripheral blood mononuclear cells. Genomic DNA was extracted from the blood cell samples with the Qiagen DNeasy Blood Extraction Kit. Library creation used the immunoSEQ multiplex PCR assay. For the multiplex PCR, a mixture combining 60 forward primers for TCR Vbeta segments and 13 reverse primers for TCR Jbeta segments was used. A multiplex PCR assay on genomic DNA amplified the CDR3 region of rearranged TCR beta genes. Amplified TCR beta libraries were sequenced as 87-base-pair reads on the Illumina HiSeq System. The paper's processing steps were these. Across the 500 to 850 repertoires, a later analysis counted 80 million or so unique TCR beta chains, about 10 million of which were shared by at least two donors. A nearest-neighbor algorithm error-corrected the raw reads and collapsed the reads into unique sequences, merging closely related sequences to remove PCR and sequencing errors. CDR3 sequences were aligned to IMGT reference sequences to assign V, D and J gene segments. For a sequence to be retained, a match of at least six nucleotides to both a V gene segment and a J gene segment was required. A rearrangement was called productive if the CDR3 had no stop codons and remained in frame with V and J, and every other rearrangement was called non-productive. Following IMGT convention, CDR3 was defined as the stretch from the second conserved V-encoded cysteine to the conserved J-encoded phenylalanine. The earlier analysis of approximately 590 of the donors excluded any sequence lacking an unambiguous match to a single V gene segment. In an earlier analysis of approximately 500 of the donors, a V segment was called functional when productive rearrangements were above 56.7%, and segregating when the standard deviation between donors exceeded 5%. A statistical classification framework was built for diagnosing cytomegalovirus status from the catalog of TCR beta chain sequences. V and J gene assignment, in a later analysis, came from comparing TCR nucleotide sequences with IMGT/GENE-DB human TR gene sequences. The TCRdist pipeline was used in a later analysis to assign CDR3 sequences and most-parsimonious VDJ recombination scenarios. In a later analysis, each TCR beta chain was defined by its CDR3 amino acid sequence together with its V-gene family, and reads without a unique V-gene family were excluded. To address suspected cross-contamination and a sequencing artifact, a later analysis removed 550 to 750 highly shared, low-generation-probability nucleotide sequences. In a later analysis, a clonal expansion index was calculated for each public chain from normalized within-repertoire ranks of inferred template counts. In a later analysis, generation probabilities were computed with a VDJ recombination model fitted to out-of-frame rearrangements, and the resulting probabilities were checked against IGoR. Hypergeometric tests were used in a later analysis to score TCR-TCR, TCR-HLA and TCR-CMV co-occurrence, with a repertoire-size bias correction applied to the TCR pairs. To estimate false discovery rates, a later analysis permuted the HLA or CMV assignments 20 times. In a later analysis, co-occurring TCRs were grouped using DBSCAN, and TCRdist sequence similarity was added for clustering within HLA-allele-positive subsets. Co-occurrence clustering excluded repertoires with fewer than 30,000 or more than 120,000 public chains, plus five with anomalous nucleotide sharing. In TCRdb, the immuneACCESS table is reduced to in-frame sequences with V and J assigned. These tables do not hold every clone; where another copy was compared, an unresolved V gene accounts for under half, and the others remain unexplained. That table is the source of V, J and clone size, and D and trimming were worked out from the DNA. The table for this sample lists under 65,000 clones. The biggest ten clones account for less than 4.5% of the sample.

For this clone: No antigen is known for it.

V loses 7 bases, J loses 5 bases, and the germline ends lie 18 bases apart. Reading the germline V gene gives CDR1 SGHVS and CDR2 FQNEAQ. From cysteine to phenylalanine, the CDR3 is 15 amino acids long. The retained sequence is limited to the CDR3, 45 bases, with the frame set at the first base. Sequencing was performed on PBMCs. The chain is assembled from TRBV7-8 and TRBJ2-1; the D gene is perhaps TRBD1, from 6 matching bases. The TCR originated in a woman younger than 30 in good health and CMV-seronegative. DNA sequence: TGTGCCAGCACTCTAAGCGGACAGAATGACAATGAGCAGTTCTTC. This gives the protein CASTLSGQNDNEQFF.